The T cell receptor beta chain under discussion was sequenced for a study of CD8 T cells in Susac syndrome. Study outcomes and limitations: The study's TCR sequencing and HLA analysis covered a relatively small number of individuals, and the study acknowledged this.

The CD8+ and CD4+ T cells were negatively isolated, with the TEMRA cells enriched by FACS. Concerning this clonotype: Antigen unknown.

The authors reverse transcribed about 0.5 to 1 ug RNA with random hexamers. Multiplex PCR with immunoSEQ amplified the TCR beta CDR3 across 54 Vbeta and 13 Jbeta. Each CDR3 protein is one row after TCRdb ran MiXCR on the immunoSEQ multiplex PCR reads. This sample carries about 69,000 distinct CDR3 sequences, more than 85% of them seen once, and the ten largest clones take roughly 0.22%. CDR3 size: 13 residues. Germline V gives CDR1 SGHDT, CDR2 YYEEEE. Trimming removed 1 base at V and 7 bases at J, with 9 bases between. The chain is built from TRBV5-6 and TRBJ1-5; no clear D gene. The clonotype was recovered from a human donor in good health. The material sequenced was CD8+ T cells from PBMCs. The CDR3 region has the DNA TGTGCCAGCAGCTTGAGGGATGGACAGCCCCAGCATTTT. It yields the protein CASSLRDGQPQHF.